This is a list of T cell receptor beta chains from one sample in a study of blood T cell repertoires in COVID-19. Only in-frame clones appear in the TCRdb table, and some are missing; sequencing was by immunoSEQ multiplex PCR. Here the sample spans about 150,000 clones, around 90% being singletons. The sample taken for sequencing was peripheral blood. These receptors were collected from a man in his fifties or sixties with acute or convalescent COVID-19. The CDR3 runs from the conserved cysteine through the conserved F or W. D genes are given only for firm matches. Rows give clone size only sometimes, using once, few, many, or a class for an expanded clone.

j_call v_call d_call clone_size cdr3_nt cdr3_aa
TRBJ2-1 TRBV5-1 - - TGCGCCAGCAGCTTGGCCGCGGGCGGCAATGAGCAGTTCTTC CASSLAAGGNEQFF
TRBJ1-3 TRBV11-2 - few TGTGCCAGCAGCTCCCAGGGATTTGGGGGAAACACCATATATTTT CASSSQGFGGNTIYF
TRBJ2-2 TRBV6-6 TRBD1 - TGTGCCAGCAGGGACGGACAGGGGATGAAGGCCGGGGAGCTGTTTTTT CASRDGQGMKAGELFF
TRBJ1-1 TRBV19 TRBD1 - TGTGCCAGTAGGACAGGGGGCGAGGGGACTGAAGCTTTCTTT CASRTGGEGTEAFF
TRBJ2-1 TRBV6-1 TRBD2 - TGTGCCAGCAGTGAAGCAAGGCTAGCGGTTCTTTACAATGAGCAGTTCTTC CASSEARLAVLYNEQFF
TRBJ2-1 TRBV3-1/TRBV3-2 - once TGTGCCAGCAGCCCTCCTCTGACCGGTCAAGCGGGCGACTCCTACAATGAGCAGTTCTTC CASSPPLTGQAGDSYNEQFF
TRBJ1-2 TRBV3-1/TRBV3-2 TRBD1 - TGTGCCAGCAGCCAAGACAGGGGGCGAGGTGGCTACACCTTC CASSQDRGRGGYTF
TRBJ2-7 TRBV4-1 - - TGCGCCAGCAGCCAACTGGACAGCTCCTACGAGCAGTACTTC CASSQLDSSYEQYF
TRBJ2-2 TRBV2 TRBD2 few TGTGCCAGCAGGCCGACTAGCGGGGCATCGGATACCGGGGAGCTGTTTTTT CASRPTSGASDTGELFF
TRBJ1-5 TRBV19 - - TGTGCCAGTAGTATCGGTATGAGAGGGATGTTTCTCAATCAGCCCCAGCATTTT CASSIGMRGMFLNQPQHF
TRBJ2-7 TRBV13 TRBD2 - TGTGCCAGCAGGATATCGGGACTAGCGGGACCCCGGGGTGGGTACGAGCAGTACTTC CASRISGLAGPRGGYEQYF
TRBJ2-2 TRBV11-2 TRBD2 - TGTGCCAGCAGCTTAGGCGGGGGGGCGGGCACCGGGGAGCTGTTTTTT CASSLGGGAGTGELFF
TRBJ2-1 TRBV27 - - TGTGCCAGCAGTTTAGGGGTAATAGCGCCCTACAATGAGCAGTTCTTC CASSLGVIAPYNEQFF
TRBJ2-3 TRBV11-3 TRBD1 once TGTGCCAGCAGCTTAGGGGAGGGACAGGGTTTGGATACGCAGTATTTT CASSLGEGQGLDTQYF
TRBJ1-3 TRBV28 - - TGTGCCAGCAGCTACGGGTTGCAGGGAAACACCATATATTTT CASSYGLQGNTIYF
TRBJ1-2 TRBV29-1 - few TGCAGCGTTGCACACCAGGCTAACTATGGCTACACCTTC CSVAHQANYGYTF
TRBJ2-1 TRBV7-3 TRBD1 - TGTGCCAGCAGCTTAACAGGGGGCTCGGGTTACAATGAGCAGTTCTTC CASSLTGGSGYNEQFF
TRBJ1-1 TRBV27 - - TGTGCCAGCGGCTTAGGAGTTCGGGGGGGGTACACTGAAGCTTTCTTT CASGLGVRGGYTEAFF